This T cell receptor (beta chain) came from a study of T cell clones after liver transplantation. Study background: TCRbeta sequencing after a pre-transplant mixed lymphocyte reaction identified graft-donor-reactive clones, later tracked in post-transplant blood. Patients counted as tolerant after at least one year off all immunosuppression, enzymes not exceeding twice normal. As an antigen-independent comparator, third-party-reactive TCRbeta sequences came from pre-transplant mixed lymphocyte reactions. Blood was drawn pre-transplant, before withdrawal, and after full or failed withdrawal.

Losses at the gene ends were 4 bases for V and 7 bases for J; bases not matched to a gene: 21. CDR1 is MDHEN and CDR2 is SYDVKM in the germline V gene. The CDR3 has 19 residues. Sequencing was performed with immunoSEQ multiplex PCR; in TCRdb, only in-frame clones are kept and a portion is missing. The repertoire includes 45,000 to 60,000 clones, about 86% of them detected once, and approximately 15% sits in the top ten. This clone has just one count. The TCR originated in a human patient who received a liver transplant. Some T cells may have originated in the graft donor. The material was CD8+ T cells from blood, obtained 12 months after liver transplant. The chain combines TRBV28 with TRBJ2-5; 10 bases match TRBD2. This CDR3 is CASSSIYSSLAGDSWTQYF. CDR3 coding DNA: TGTGCCAGCAGTTCTATCTATTCATCTCTAGCGGGAGACTCCTGGACCCAGTACTTC.